Presented here are 23 T cell receptor beta chains from one specimen sequenced in a study of control samples from healthy donors and cancer patients. Profiled with immunoSEQ multiplex PCR; TCRdb holds only in-frame clones, not every one. There are 50,000 to 55,000 clones in the sample; 87% occur only once, and around 15% lies in the top ten. Sequencing was performed on PBMCs. The receptors were gathered from a man between 60 and 70 years old with head and neck cancer.

The chain couples TRBV5-1 to TRBJ2-5; no firm D call. CDR3 length: 13 residues. V dropped 4 bases and J dropped 2 bases, with 9 bases sitting between them. CDR1 is SGHRS and CDR2 is YFSETQ in the germline V gene. The CDR3 coding sequence is TGCGCCAGCAGCAACAGTCCTCAAGAGACCCAGTACTTC. Protein sequence: CASSNSPQETQYF.

The chain uses TRBV10-1 and TRBJ2-1, with 12 bases identical to TRBD2. The V and J ends lost 5 bases and 4 bases, in that order; junction bases with no gene match: 6. Germline V gives CDR1 WNHNN, CDR2 SYGVQD (reference sequence). The CDR3 length is 16 residues. DNA of the CDR3: TGCGCCAGCAGTTTATCCGGGACTAGCGGGTACAATGAGCAGTTCTTC. Its translation is CASSLSGTSGYNEQFF.

The gene calls are TRBV19 and TRBJ1-4, with 10 bases lining up with TRBD1. Germline V gene sequence: CDR1 LNHDA, CDR2 SQIVND (reference sequence). CDR3 length equals 15 residues. Germline trimming cut 5 bases from V and 7 bases from J; bases unmatched to any gene: 7. The CDR3 protein is CASSLPGQGFEKLFF. In nucleotides, the CDR3 is TGTGCCAGTAGTCTTCCGGGACAGGGGTTTGAAAAACTGTTTTTT.

The rearrangement joins TRBV4-1 to TRBJ1-1; D gene uncertain. Germline CDR1 MGHRA, CDR2 YSYEKL. This CDR3 spans 14 amino acids. Trimming removed 2 bases at V and 11 bases at J, with 18 bases between. The CDR3 sequence: CASSQLPRQSRAFF. The DNA for the CDR3 is TGCGCCAGCAGCCAACTTCCGCGCCAGAGCAGGGCTTTCTTT.

The CDR3, as DNA: TGTGCCAGTAGTCCCCAGCGAGGGGGGCAAGAGACCCAGTACTTC. Its translation is CASSPQRGGQETQYF. The chain links TRBV19 to TRBJ2-5; possibly TRBD1 or TRBD2 for D (6 bases each). The CDR3 covers 15 residues. V was trimmed by 5 bases and J by 2 bases, leaving 15 bases between them. Germline-derived CDR1 and CDR2 are LNHDA and SQIVND (reference sequence).

The rearrangement links TRBV5-1 to TRBJ2-7; 9 nucleotides match TRBD1. There are 18 residues in the CDR3. CDR1 is SGHRS, CDR2 YFSETQ, per germline. V lost 0 bases and J lost 1; bases outside the gene matches: 11. The CDR3: CASSLAAGDRVTSYEQYF. The CDR3 DNA sequence: TGCGCCAGCAGCTTGGCCGCTGGGGACAGGGTTACGTCCTACGAGCAGTACTTC.

This clone occurred once. The V gene is TRBV12-3 or TRBV12-4, the J gene TRBJ2-2; a weak D match, TRBD1 (5 bases). V was clipped by 3 bases and J by 6 bases, with 8 bases between them. The CDR3 loop spans 13 amino acids. The CDR3 bases are TGTGCCAGCAGTTTGACAGTTCCCGGGGAGCTGTTTTTT. It translates to CASSLTVPGELFF.

J is TRBJ2-7 and V is TRBV27, with 7 bases aligning to TRBD2. V was pared by 3 bases and J by 6 bases, with 8 bases of the junction left unmatched. The CDR3 totals 14 residues. Germline V gives CDR1 MNHEY, CDR2 SMNVEV (reference sequence). The CDR3 sequence: CASSFGGSRSEQYF. The CDR3 bases are TGTGCCAGCAGTTTTGGCGGGAGCCGCTCCGAGCAGTACTTC.

In its sample, this clone was seen once. The chain links TRBV6-4 to TRBJ1-5, with 10 bases lining up with TRBD1. Trimming took 7 bases from V and 6 from J; bases not matched to a gene: 6. Germline lookup yields CDR1 MRHNA and CDR2 SNTAGT. This CDR3 is built from 14 residues. The CDR3 sequence: CASKETGGSQPQHF. For the CDR3, the DNA is TGTGCCAGCAAGGAGACAGGGGGCAGTCAGCCCCAGCATTTT.

The V gene is TRBV25-1, the J gene TRBJ1-6; the D is unclear. This CDR3 contains 16 residues. V lost 0 bases to trimming and J lost 2 bases, with 8 bases between them. Germline V gives CDR1 MGHDK, CDR2 SYGVNS. CDR3 amino acids: CASSEYKATYNSPLHF. DNA for the CDR3: TGTGCCAGCAGTGAATATAAGGCAACCTATAATTCACCCCTCCACTTT.

The chain couples TRBV20-1 to TRBJ1-1, with D uncertain. CDR1 is DFQATT and CDR2 is SNEGSKA in the germline V gene (reference sequence). CDR3 length equals 14 residues. V lost 3 bases, J lost 6 bases, and 17 bases lay in between. CDR3 coding DNA: TGCAGTGCTAGTAGGGCCCCCGAAAGGGCTGAAGCTTTCTTT. Protein: CSASRAPERAEAFF.

The CDR3 coding sequence is TGTGCCACCAGCAGAGCAAGCGTGGGGGGTATCAATCAGCCCCAGCATTTT. Its protein product is CATSRASVGGINQPQHF. The chain links TRBV15 to TRBJ1-5, with a possible D match to TRBD1 (5 bases). The V and J ends lost 1 base and 3 bases respectively, with 16 bases between them. Germline V gene sequence: CDR1 LNHNV, CDR2 YYDKDF (reference sequence). This CDR3 region has 17 residues.

This chain uses TRBV18 with TRBJ2-3; 7 bases fit TRBD1. CDR1 and CDR2 (germline): KGHSH, LQKENI. Trimming cost V 6 bases and J 3 bases; bases outside gene matches: 9. The CDR3 runs 15 residues. CDR3 residues: CASSRKGAGTDTQYF. The CDR3 DNA reads as TGTGCCAGCTCCCGAAAGGGGGCAGGGACAGATACGCAGTATTTT.

This clone was picked up one time. The CDR3: CASSTQGLNTEAFF. CDR3 nucleotides: TGTGCCAGTAGTACCCAGGGGCTTAACACTGAAGCTTTCTTT. The V gene is TRBV19, the J gene TRBJ1-1; a weak D match, TRBD1 (6 bases). The CDR3 length is 14 residues. CDR1 is LNHDA, CDR2 SQIVND, per germline (reference sequence). Trimming cost V 4 bases and J 2 bases, with 11 bases left between them.

V and J are TRBV4-2 and TRBJ2-2; D unresolved. The CDR3 covers 16 residues. Germline lookup yields CDR1 LGHNA and CDR2 YNFKEQ. Trimming took off 0 bases at V and 2 bases at J, with 10 bases between the two ends. DNA for the CDR3: TGTGCCAGCAGCCAAGAACGCCATCTTAACACCGGGGAGCTGTTTTTT. It yields the protein CASSQERHLNTGELFF.

This rearrangement joins TRBV2 to TRBJ2-2; D is undetermined. The CDR3 extends over 11 amino acids. CDR1 and CDR2 from the germline V gene are SNHLY and FYNNEI. With 6 bases removed from V and 6 bases from J, the gap between germline ends came to 5 bases. CDR3 region: CASRRSGELFF. CDR3 sequence (DNA): TGTGCCAGCAGGCGGTCCGGGGAGCTGTTTTTT.

This chain joins TRBV10-1 and TRBJ2-5, with 7 bases lining up with TRBD2. CDR1 WNHNN and CDR2 SYGVQD come from the germline V gene (reference sequence). Trimming at V came to 10 bases and at J to 0 bases, leaving 5 bases not matched to a gene. This CDR3 is 13 amino acids long. CDR3 bases: TGCGCCACCCAGCGGGACTACCAAGAGACCCAGTACTTC. It specifies CATQRDYQETQYF.

The chain recombines TRBV21-1 with TRBJ2-7; the D call in the table, TRBD1, was not verified against the DNA. TRBV21-1 is marked as a pseudogene. The CDR3 extends over 16 amino acids. CDR3 coding DNA: TGTGCCAGCAGCAAAGGTTCAGGGATACCCTCCTACGAGCAGTACTTC. Encoded protein: CASSKGSGIPSYEQYF.

This clone was observed a single time. As DNA, the CDR3 is TGTGCCAGCAGCTTAGTTCTAGATCAGCCCCAGCATTTT. Translation gives CASSLVLDQPQHF. The chain has TRBV7-2 and TRBJ1-5; no definite D call. CDR3 length equals 13 residues. Trimming cost V 1 base and J 5 bases, with 6 bases left between them. Germline lookup yields CDR1 SGHTA and CDR2 FQGNSA.

V is TRBV11-2 and J is TRBJ1-5, with D hard to call. The ends were cut back, 0 bases at V and 9 bases at J, with 6 bases in the middle. Germline V gene lookup returns CDR1 SGHAT and CDR2 FQNNGV. This CDR3 is 12 amino acids long. The CDR3 reads CASSLEKGPQHF. The CDR3 nucleotides read TGTGCCAGCAGCTTAGAAAAGGGGCCCCAGCATTTT.

The chain has TRBV29-1 and TRBJ1-3; D unresolved. Germline CDR1 SQVTM, CDR2 ANQGSEA. This CDR3 contains 12 residues. The ends were cut back, 8 bases at V and 2 bases at J, with 10 bases in the middle. CDR3 in DNA: TGCAGCTCCCGAGGCCCTGGAAACACCATATATTTT. It translates to CSSRGPGNTIYF.

This chain connects TRBV5-6 to TRBJ1-6; D ambiguous. V was clipped by 2 bases and J by 0 bases, with 9 bases between them. The CDR3 contains 16 residues. Germline V CDR1 and CDR2: SGHDT, YYEEEE. The CDR3 spells CASSLFLSSYNSPLHF. The CDR3 coding sequence is TGTGCCAGCAGCTTATTCCTGAGCTCCTATAATTCACCCCTCCACTTT.

The chain is built from TRBV7-2 and TRBJ2-2; D is ambiguous. The CDR3 is 15 amino acids. CDR1 is SGHTA, CDR2 FQGNSA, per germline. The V end lost 5 bases, the J end lost 1 base, and 11 bases lay between the germline ends. DNA of the CDR3: TGTGCCAGCAGCACCTCGTATGAGAACACCGGGGAGCTGTTTTTT. It specifies CASSTSYENTGELFF.